This T cell receptor (beta chain) was obtained from a study of OX40 agonist ivuxolimab in advanced cancers. This CDR3 has 19 amino acids. V was pared by 2 bases and J by 2 bases, with 14 bases of the junction left unmatched. Germline lookup yields CDR1 SGHVS and CDR2 FNYEAQ. With respect to this clone: Its target is not known.

Here immunoSEQ multiplex PCR was the method, and the copy in TCRdb shows in-frame clones only, minus some. The table includes about 75,000 clones, around 83% detected once. Findings of the study overall: Normalized T-cell clonal expansion was also low in some nonresponders. Relative to CD4+, CD8+ T cells held more expanded clones on average.

The sequence came from an adult with an advanced solid tumor such as melanoma, head and neck, liver or kidney cancer. The rearrangement links TRBV7-6 to TRBJ2-1; the match to TRBD1 covers 8 bases. Sequenced material: CD4+ or CD8+ T cells sorted from blood, taken in a trial of the OX40 agonist ivuxolimab. The CDR3 here is CASSLYSQGGIFTYNEQFF. The CDR3 region has the DNA TGTGCCAGCAGCTTATATTCACAGGGGGGCATTTTCACCTACAATGAGCAGTTCTTC.